Each of the 3 T cell receptor beta chains below was sequenced from the same sample in a study of blood T cell repertoires in COVID-19. Profiling relied on immunoSEQ multiplex PCR, and the TCRdb table lists in-frame clones only, not all of them. The repertoire includes under 250,000 clones, roughly four fifths of them detected once, and 3.4% sits in the top ten. Sequencing was performed on peripheral blood. The source of these receptors is a young woman with acute or convalescent COVID-19.

The chain joins TRBV2 to TRBJ2-5, with D possibly TRBD1 on 6 matching bases. The CDR3 loop spans 14 amino acids. The V end lost 6 bases, the J end lost 3 bases, and 14 bases lay between the germline ends. CDR1 and CDR2 from the germline V gene are SNHLY and FYNNEI. As DNA, the CDR3 is TGTGCCAGCAGCGGTTCGACAGGAAAAGAGACCCAGTACTTC. Translated, it gives CASSGSTGKETQYF. Complete variable domain (other parts from reference TRBV2 and TRBJ2-5): EPEVTQTPSHQVTQMGQEVILRCVPISNHLYFYWYRQILGQKVEFLVSFYNNEISEKSEIFDDQFSVERPDGSNFTLKIRSTKLEDSAMYFCASSGSTGKETQYFGPGTRLLVL.

The chain couples TRBV4-3 to TRBJ2-3; 8 nucleotides align to TRBD2. This CDR3 region has 18 residues. V gave up 3 bases and J gave up 2 bases; unmatched junction bases: 13. The V gene's germline CDR1 is LGHNA and CDR2 YSLEER. In nucleotides, the CDR3 is TGCGCCAGCAGCCAGGACGCAACTAGCGGAGGGGCCACAGATACGCAGTATTTT. Encoded protein: CASSQDATSGGATDTQYF.

The rearrangement links TRBV7-9 to TRBJ2-5, with 9 bases fitting TRBD1. CDR1 is SEHNR, CDR2 FQNEAQ, per germline (reference sequence). This CDR3 is 15 amino acids long. J lost 5 bases, V lost 5 bases, and 9 bases had no gene match. Here the CDR3 reads CASSPGTGIAETQYF. CDR3 nucleotide sequence: TGTGCCAGCAGCCCCGGGACAGGGATAGCGGAGACCCAGTACTTC.